This paragraph reports one TCR beta chain. These data belong to a study of T cell responses to AZD1222 COVID-19 vaccine. Assay used: immunoSEQ multiplex PCR; TCRdb lists only in-frame clones, some missing. In the table there are 110,000 to 150,000 clones, more than 70% of which are singletons. The TCR was taken from an adult who received the AZD1222 COVID-19 vaccine. The sequences come from peripheral blood, collected 28 days after the second AZD1222 dose.

CDR3 in DNA: TGCAGTGCGAGTGGCACGGGGTATGGCTACACCTTC. Translation gives CSASGTGYGYTF. This chain links TRBV20-1 with TRBJ1-2; D not certain. Germline lookup yields CDR1 DFQATT and CDR2 SNEGSKA (reference sequence). V lost 6 bases and J 5 bases, leaving 13 bases between the germline ends. The CDR3 has 12 amino acids.